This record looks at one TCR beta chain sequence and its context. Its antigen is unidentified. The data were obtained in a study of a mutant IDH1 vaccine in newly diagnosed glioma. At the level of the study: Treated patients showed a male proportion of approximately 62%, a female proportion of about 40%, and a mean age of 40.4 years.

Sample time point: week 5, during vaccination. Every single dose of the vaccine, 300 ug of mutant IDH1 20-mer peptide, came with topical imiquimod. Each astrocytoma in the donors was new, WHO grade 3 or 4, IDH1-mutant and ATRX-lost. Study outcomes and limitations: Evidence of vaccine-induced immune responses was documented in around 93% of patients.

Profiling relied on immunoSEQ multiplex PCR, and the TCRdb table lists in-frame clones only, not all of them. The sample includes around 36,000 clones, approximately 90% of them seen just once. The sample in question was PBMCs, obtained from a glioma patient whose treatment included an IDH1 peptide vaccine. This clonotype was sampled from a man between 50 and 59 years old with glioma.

The CDR3 nucleotides read TGTGCCAGCAGCTTCGGAAGGGTTAGTCAGCCCCAGCATTTT. Its protein product is CASSFGRVSQPQHF. The chain employs TRBV5-5 and TRBJ1-5, with D uncertain. The ends were cut back, 2 bases at V and 6 bases at J, with 12 bases in the middle. This CDR3 is built from 14 residues. Germline lookup yields CDR1 SGHKS and CDR2 YYEKEE (reference sequence).